The entry that follows covers one T cell receptor beta chain sequence. Its antigen has not been determined. Base qualities are not recorded, but no much larger clone differs from it by a single base. The data belong to a study of blood T cell repertoires in COVID-19 (TCRdb year 2020). Study-wide context: The collaborator samples originated in the United States, Italy and Spain and spanned the acute and convalescent phases of COVID-19. The material from the prospective study consisted of cDNA or gDNA derived from T cells, B-cell-depleted T cells, or PBMCs. The dataset comprised deeply sampled blood TCRbeta repertoires from subjects exposed to, actively infected with, or recovered from COVID-19. A freely available public database, intended as a resource for researchers studying the immune response to SARS-CoV-2, is where the repertoires were released. The samples were drawn from the first 160 participants of the ongoing ImmuneRACE study and from over a thousand subjects provided by 6 global collaborators. A de-identified subject ID, COVID-19 status, age in years and sex were almost always included in the sample metadata. Where available, HLA class I and class II types were taken from metadata supplied by the sample provider and were not determined by assay-based typing.

The CDR3 numbers 18 residues from cysteine through phenylalanine. Just CDR3 DNA is preserved here, 54 bases in frame from base 1. CDR1 and CDR2 are read off the germline V gene as SGHTA and FQGNSA. V trim: 5 bases; J trim: 4 bases; unmatched bases: 17. Study-wide conclusions, independent of this receptor: How much clinical and demographic metadata was included differed by source and by participant, and the metadata was provided uncurated.

Collaborating institutions collected whole blood in K2EDTA tubes following their own protocols. For TCRbeta analysis, collaborators shipped samples in one of three forms: frozen whole blood, isolated PBMCs, or DNA extracted from either of those sample types. The immunoSEQ Assay, a bias-controlled multiplex PCR, was used to amplify TCRbeta CDR3 regions from genomic DNA. As for the original processing: The number of nucleated cells in each sample was estimated from the amplification of reference gene primers within the assay. Sequence reads were collapsed and filtered to measure the absolute abundance of every unique TCRbeta CDR3 rearrangement. For each sample, productive Simpson clonality was calculated as the square root of Simpson's diversity index over productive rearrangements. TCRdb provides this immuneACCESS table in a form limited to in-frame rearrangements. Some clones are lacking; in checked studies, under half of them reflect an unresolved V gene, and why the rest are absent is not known. The V and J calls and the clone size are those of that table, but D and trimming were determined from the DNA. The sample contains 25,000 to 35,000 clones, approximately 83% of them found a single time. The ten largest make up about 25% of the sample.

The sample was peripheral blood. The sequence came from a human donor in a cohort sampled during active COVID-19. The chain uses TRBV7-2 and TRBJ2-1, with 7 bases in between that match TRBD1. CDR3 reads: CASSVRGKTGQIYNEQFF. The DNA sequence is given as TGTGCCAGCAGCGTAAGGGGGAAAACGGGACAGATTTACAATGAGCAGTTCTTC.